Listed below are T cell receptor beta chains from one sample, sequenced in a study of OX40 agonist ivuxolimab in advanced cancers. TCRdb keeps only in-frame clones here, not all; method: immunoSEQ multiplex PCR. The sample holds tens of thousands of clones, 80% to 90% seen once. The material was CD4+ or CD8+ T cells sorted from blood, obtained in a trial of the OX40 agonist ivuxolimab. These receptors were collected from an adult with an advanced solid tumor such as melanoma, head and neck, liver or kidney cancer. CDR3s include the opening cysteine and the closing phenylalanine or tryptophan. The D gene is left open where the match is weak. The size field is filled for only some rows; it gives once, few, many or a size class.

CDR3 protein: CASRRGGTEAFF; CDR3 DNA: TGTGCCAGCAGAAGGGGAGGCACTGAAGCTTTCTTT; CDR3 length: 12; D gene: .; clone size: .; V gene: TRBV6-5; J gene: TRBJ1-1
CDR3 protein: CSVRTDNSNQPQHF; CDR3 DNA: TGCAGCGTTCGGACCGATAATAGCAATCAGCCCCAGCATTTT; CDR3 length: 14; D gene: .; clone size: once; V gene: TRBV29-1; J gene: TRBJ1-5
CDR3 protein: CASSPPGTGIFGTDTQYF; CDR3 DNA: TGTGCCAGCAGCCCTCCCGGGACAGGGATTTTTGGCACAGATACGCAGTATTTT; CDR3 length: 18; D gene: TRBD1; clone size: .; V gene: TRBV28; J gene: TRBJ2-3
CDR3 protein: CASSVSTGANYGYTF; CDR3 DNA: TGTGCCAGCAGTGTCTCGACAGGAGCTAACTATGGCTACACCTTC; CDR3 length: 15; D gene: .; clone size: .; V gene: TRBV6-1; J gene: TRBJ1-2
CDR3 protein: CASSNDRVNTGELFF; CDR3 DNA: TGTGCCAGCAGTAACGACAGGGTGAACACCGGGGAGCTGTTTTTT; CDR3 length: 15; D gene: TRBD1; clone size: .; V gene: TRBV6-5; J gene: TRBJ2-2
CDR3 protein: CASRMGVTYGYTF; CDR3 DNA: TGTGCCAGTAGAATGGGCGTTACCTATGGCTACACCTTC; CDR3 length: 13; D gene: .; clone size: .; V gene: TRBV19; J gene: TRBJ1-2
CDR3 protein: CASGAGQRNSPLHF; CDR3 DNA: TGTGCTAGTGGTGCGGGACAGCGCAATTCACCCCTCCACTTT; CDR3 length: 14; D gene: TRBD1; clone size: few; V gene: TRBV12-5; J gene: TRBJ1-6
CDR3 protein: CASSFGAGGTYEQYF; CDR3 DNA: TGTGCCAGCAGCTTTGGAGCGGGGGGGACCTACGAGCAGTACTTC; CDR3 length: 15; D gene: TRBD2; clone size: few; V gene: TRBV5-4; J gene: TRBJ2-7
CDR3 protein: CASSQGDRRRTDTQYF; CDR3 DNA: TGTGCCAGCAGCCAGGGGGACAGGCGACGTACAGATACGCAGTATTTT; CDR3 length: 16; D gene: TRBD1; clone size: .; V gene: TRBV7-8; J gene: TRBJ2-3
CDR3 protein: CASSSGGNTDTQYF; CDR3 DNA: TGTGCCAGCAGCTCTGGTGGGAACACAGATACGCAGTATTTT; CDR3 length: 14; D gene: .; clone size: .; V gene: TRBV7-9; J gene: TRBJ2-3
CDR3 protein: CAVRTGARNTEAFF; CDR3 DNA: TGCGCCGTGAGAACAGGGGCCAGGAACACTGAAGCTTTCTTT; CDR3 length: 14; D gene: TRBD1; clone size: few; V gene: TRBV4-1; J gene: TRBJ1-1
CDR3 protein: CASSHTSVPYEQYF; CDR3 DNA: TGCGCCAGCAGCCATACCTCGGTACCCTACGAGCAGTACTTC; CDR3 length: 14; D gene: .; clone size: .; V gene: TRBV4-1; J gene: TRBJ2-7
CDR3 protein: CASSRRETGGSDTQYF; CDR3 DNA: TGTGCCAGTAGTAGGAGGGAAACGGGGGGTAGCGATACGCAGTATTTT; CDR3 length: 16; D gene: TRBD2; clone size: .; V gene: TRBV19; J gene: TRBJ2-3
CDR3 protein: CASSGLAAHTGELFF; CDR3 DNA: TGTGCCAGCAGTGGACTAGCGGCTCACACCGGGGAGCTGTTTTTT; CDR3 length: 15; D gene: TRBD2; clone size: .; V gene: TRBV2; J gene: TRBJ2-2
CDR3 protein: CASIRGGGVGNQPQHF; CDR3 DNA: TGTGCCAGTATTCGAGGAGGGGGGGTTGGCAATCAGCCCCAGCATTTT; CDR3 length: 16; D gene: .; clone size: .; V gene: TRBV19; J gene: TRBJ1-5
CDR3 protein: CASSRGTVSGNTIYF; CDR3 DNA: TGTGCCAGCTCACGCGGGACAGTCTCTGGAAACACCATATATTTT; CDR3 length: 15; D gene: TRBD1; clone size: .; V gene: TRBV18; J gene: TRBJ1-3
CDR3 protein: CASSNRGIPCEQYF; CDR3 DNA: TGTGCCAGCAGCAACAGGGGAATCCCCTGCGAGCAGTACTTC; CDR3 length: 14; D gene: .; clone size: .; V gene: TRBV21-1; J gene: TRBJ2-7
CDR3 protein: CASRRTSGNEQFF; CDR3 DNA: TGTGCCAGCAGACGGACTAGCGGGAATGAGCAGTTCTTC; CDR3 length: 13; D gene: TRBD2; clone size: .; V gene: TRBV6-5; J gene: TRBJ2-1
CDR3 protein: CASSHDGVRYTF; CDR3 DNA: TGTGCCAGCAGCCACGACGGGGTGCGCTACACCTTC; CDR3 length: 12; D gene: .; clone size: few; V gene: TRBV6-6; J gene: TRBJ1-2
CDR3 protein: CAVAGGPEETQYF; CDR3 DNA: TGTGCGGTTGCGGGAGGGCCCGAAGAGACCCAGTACTTC; CDR3 length: 13; D gene: TRBD2; clone size: .; V gene: TRBV6-5; J gene: TRBJ2-5
CDR3 protein: CASSRSAEQETQYF; CDR3 DNA: TGTGCCAGCAGCCGTTCCGCAGAGCAAGAGACCCAGTACTTC; CDR3 length: 14; D gene: .; clone size: .; V gene: TRBV5-4; J gene: TRBJ2-5
CDR3 protein: CASGFSGGAGETQYF; CDR3 DNA: TGTGCTAGTGGTTTTAGCGGGGGGGCTGGTGAGACCCAGTACTTC; CDR3 length: 15; D gene: TRBD2; clone size: .; V gene: TRBV12-5; J gene: TRBJ2-5
CDR3 protein: CASSLKPSTSSKNEQFF; CDR3 DNA: TGTGCCAGCAGCTTAAAACCAAGTACTAGCTCCAAGAATGAGCAGTTCTTC; CDR3 length: 17; D gene: .; clone size: .; V gene: TRBV7-3; J gene: TRBJ2-1
CDR3 protein: CASSRSKETQYF; CDR3 DNA: TGTGCCAGCAGCCGGAGCAAAGAGACCCAGTACTTC; CDR3 length: 12; D gene: .; clone size: .; V gene: TRBV11-2; J gene: TRBJ2-5
CDR3 protein: CASSLRDLSNTGELFF; CDR3 DNA: TGCGCCAGCAGTCTCCGGGATTTATCGAACACCGGGGAGCTGTTTTTT; CDR3 length: 16; D gene: .; clone size: .; V gene: TRBV5-1; J gene: TRBJ2-2
CDR3 protein: CASSETRDTDTQYF; CDR3 DNA: TGTGCCAGCAGTGAGACCAGGGACACAGATACGCAGTATTTT; CDR3 length: 14; D gene: .; clone size: .; V gene: TRBV6-1; J gene: TRBJ2-3
CDR3 protein: CASSVPGQKNYGYTF; CDR3 DNA: TGTGCCAGCAGTGTACCGGGACAGAAGAACTATGGCTACACCTTC; CDR3 length: 15; D gene: TRBD1; clone size: .; V gene: TRBV2; J gene: TRBJ1-2
CDR3 protein: CASSKGLARGETQYF; CDR3 DNA: TGCGCCAGCAGTAAAGGACTAGCCAGGGGAGAGACCCAGTACTTC; CDR3 length: 15; D gene: TRBD2; clone size: .; V gene: TRBV5-1; J gene: TRBJ2-5
CDR3 protein: CASSPSGTGVEEQYF; CDR3 DNA: TGCGCCAGCAGCCCATCCGGGACAGGGGTAGAGGAGCAGTACTTC; CDR3 length: 15; D gene: TRBD1; clone size: .; V gene: TRBV5-1; J gene: TRBJ2-7
CDR3 protein: CASSVAGGSGEQFF; CDR3 DNA: TGTGCCAGCAGCGTAGCTGGCGGGTCAGGAGAGCAGTTCTTC; CDR3 length: 14; D gene: .; clone size: once; V gene: TRBV9; J gene: TRBJ2-1
CDR3 protein: CASSLNWWAGEELFF; CDR3 DNA: TGTGCCAGCAGCCTGAATTGGTGGGCAGGAGAGGAGCTGTTTTTT; CDR3 length: 15; D gene: .; clone size: few; V gene: TRBV9; J gene: TRBJ2-2
CDR3 protein: CASSKEWDLWGSYEQYF; CDR3 DNA: TGTGCCAGCAGCAAAGAATGGGACTTGTGGGGCTCCTACGAGCAGTACTTC; CDR3 length: 17; D gene: .; clone size: .; V gene: TRBV21-1; J gene: TRBJ2-7
CDR3 protein: CASSRKGLAAEPEQFF; CDR3 DNA: TGTGCCAGCAGTCGTAAAGGACTAGCGGCAGAGCCTGAGCAGTTCTTC; CDR3 length: 16; D gene: TRBD2; clone size: .; V gene: TRBV7-8; J gene: TRBJ2-1
CDR3 protein: CASSRQTSTYEQYF; CDR3 DNA: TGTGCCAGCAGTCGGCAGACCTCTACCTACGAGCAGTACTTC; CDR3 length: 14; D gene: .; clone size: few; V gene: TRBV2; J gene: TRBJ2-7
CDR3 protein: CAISESTSLTSGRVNEQFF; CDR3 DNA: TGTGCCATCAGTGAGTCGACTTCCCTGACTAGCGGGAGGGTCAATGAGCAGTTCTTC; CDR3 length: 19; D gene: TRBD2; clone size: .; V gene: TRBV10-3; J gene: TRBJ2-1
CDR3 protein: CASTGLNTEAFF; CDR3 DNA: TGTGCCAGCACAGGGTTGAACACTGAAGCTTTCTTT; CDR3 length: 12; D gene: .; clone size: .; V gene: TRBV25-1; J gene: TRBJ1-1
CDR3 protein: CASSLSTGDQPQHF; CDR3 DNA: TGTGCCAGCAGCTTGTCCACAGGAGATCAGCCCCAGCATTTT; CDR3 length: 14; D gene: .; clone size: .; V gene: TRBV5-5; J gene: TRBJ1-5
CDR3 protein: CATQQGVGGYTF; CDR3 DNA: TGTGCCACTCAGCAGGGGGTGGGTGGCTACACCTTC; CDR3 length: 12; D gene: TRBD1; clone size: .; V gene: TRBV6-6; J gene: TRBJ1-2
CDR3 protein: CASKQAALPMRAFF; CDR3 DNA: TGTGCCAGCAAACAGGCGGCCCTCCCTATGCGTGCTTTCTTT; CDR3 length: 14; D gene: .; clone size: .; V gene: TRBV6-5; J gene: TRBJ1-1
CDR3 protein: CASSLLSGGAFDTQYF; CDR3 DNA: TGTGCCAGCAGCTTACTTAGCGGGGGGGCGTTTGATACGCAGTATTTT; CDR3 length: 16; D gene: TRBD2; clone size: .; V gene: TRBV11-2; J gene: TRBJ2-3
CDR3 protein: CASSERGATNEKLFF; CDR3 DNA: TGTGCCAGCAGCGAGAGAGGTGCAACTAATGAAAAACTGTTTTTT; CDR3 length: 15; D gene: .; clone size: .; V gene: TRBV5-6; J gene: TRBJ1-4
CDR3 protein: CASSPGLAGVGVYEQYF; CDR3 DNA: TGTGCCAGCAGCCCGGGACTAGCGGGGGTTGGGGTTTACGAGCAGTACTTC; CDR3 length: 17; D gene: TRBD2; clone size: once; V gene: TRBV5-4; J gene: TRBJ2-7
CDR3 protein: CASRPQGWGRNEQFF; CDR3 DNA: TGTGCCAGTCGCCCCCAGGGGTGGGGGCGAAATGAGCAGTTCTTC; CDR3 length: 15; D gene: .; clone size: once; V gene: TRBV19; J gene: TRBJ2-1
CDR3 protein: CAISESLTGPRANTEAFF; CDR3 DNA: TGTGCCATCAGTGAGTCCTTAACAGGGCCCCGGGCGAACACTGAAGCTTTCTTT; CDR3 length: 18; D gene: .; clone size: .; V gene: TRBV10-3; J gene: TRBJ1-1
CDR3 protein: CASSLIWAGGGGTDTQYF; CDR3 DNA: TGCGCCAGCAGCTTGATCTGGGCTGGTGGAGGGGGCACAGATACGCAGTATTTT; CDR3 length: 18; D gene: .; clone size: .; V gene: TRBV5-1; J gene: TRBJ2-3
CDR3 protein: CASSQFTMETQYF; CDR3 DNA: TGCGCCAGCAGCCAGTTTACCATGGAGACCCAGTACTTC; CDR3 length: 13; D gene: .; clone size: once; V gene: TRBV4-1; J gene: TRBJ2-5
CDR3 protein: CASNPSGVGNTIYF; CDR3 DNA: TGTGCCAGCAACCCGTCCGGGGTCGGAAACACCATATATTTT; CDR3 length: 14; D gene: .; clone size: .; V gene: TRBV7-9; J gene: TRBJ1-3